The present entry profiles one T cell receptor (beta chain) with its context. Its antigen is currently unknown. The data are from a study of T cells in localized non-small cell lung cancer. General study results and limits: Adjacent lung held a median roughly 60 of the top 100 tumor clones. Higher T cell density in the blood was associated with longer overall survival, whereas higher adjacent-lung clonality associated with shorter survival. Adjacent uninvolved lung tissue had the highest T cell clonality, exceeding tumor. Only one tumor region went through sequencing, so heterogeneity may still be there.

Sequenced by immunoSEQ multiplex PCR; TCRdb stores in-frame clones only, minus some. Of approximately 40,000 clones detected, about 87% appear once; the ten largest clones hold approximately 3.5%. Between the trimmed V and J ends, which lost 3 bases and 3 bases, there was a span of 14 bases. This CDR3 region has 16 residues. The germline CDR1 and CDR2 sequences are WNHNN and SYGVQD (reference sequence). The rearrangement uses TRBV10-1 and TRBJ1-4; D remains ambiguous. Specimen: peripheral blood, collected before any cancer treatment. The clonotype comes from a man aged 18 to 49 with stage I lung adenocarcinoma. CDR3 protein: CASSDGRRASNEKLFF. CDR3 coding DNA: TGCGCCAGCAGTGACGGACGACGGGCCTCTAATGAAAAACTGTTTTTT.